This T cell receptor (beta chain) was identified in a study of shared clonotypes between healthy human individuals (TCRdb year 2020). Regarding the research as a whole: A couple of women and a few men aged 18 to 49 years were included in the cohort. For each donor, three plates each were used for CD4 naive and CD4 memory, two plates were used for CD8 naive, and one plate was used for CD8 memory. The study deeply sequenced blood TCR repertoires of about 5 healthy adults to estimate repertoire size and the extent of clonotype sharing between individuals. Libraries were prepared and TCR repertoires were sequenced by different laboratories using diverse techniques, in order to increase sequencing depth and limit assay-specific biases. Per donor, leukapheresis produced somewhere between about 0.94 and 9 billion PBMCs.

The germline V gene sets CDR1 to SGHNT and CDR2 to YENEEA. Reading from cysteine to phenylalanine, the CDR3 counts 15 amino acids. Only the CDR3 DNA is retained, 45 bases long and in frame from the first base. V loses 5 bases of germline sequence and J loses 1 base, and the interval between the two ends is 12 bases. The donors were healthy, HIV-negative adults with no recently reported acute infections or vaccinations. All donors were Caucasian adults living in Nashville, Tennessee, USA. Magnetic negative selection was used to enrich CD4+ T cells, after which naive cells were positively selected on CD45RA and the negative fraction became the memory subset. Blood was collected by leukapheresis, and PBMCs were isolated by Ficoll-Histopaque density gradient centrifugation and then cryopreserved in liquid nitrogen vapor phase. Analytical flow cytometry was used to check the purity and quantity of every magnetically sorted T cell population. Genomic DNA was isolated from each sorted fraction and quantified by UV absorbance on a Nanodrop 2000c.

General conclusions and limits of the study: Based on pairwise subsampling, the degree of clonotype sharing among donors was expected to be affected by sequencing depth. Sampling was limited to blood, and TCR repertoires in tissue likely differ from TCR repertoires in blood. The small number of donors limited the genetic and exposure-history diversity represented. Compared with non-shared clonotypes, the clonotypes found in all four sorted-subset donors had higher generation probabilities. Naive subsets generally had larger estimated clonotype richness than memory subsets. When a handful of donors were compared, the shared fraction of clonotypes was around 5% for naive CD4, over 3% for naive CD8, about 2.4% for memory CD4, and 0.4% for memory CD8. Even with the large sequencing depth, rarefaction of the sorted-subset datasets indicated that sequencing was incomplete.

For this clone: Its binding antigen is unknown. Qualities for individual bases were not recorded, and no much larger clone is one base off.

TCR CDR3 regions were amplified from genomic DNA by multiplex PCR using the deep immunoSEQ assay. Genomic DNA extracted from each cell subset was distributed evenly over all wells of several immunoSEQ 96-well plates, and each plate served as one replicate. For sorted subsets, 200 to 250 ng of genomic DNA, equivalent to around 29,000 T cell genomes, went into each replicate PCR. Purified libraries were quantified with a Qubit 3.0 fluorometer, sized on a Bioanalyzer 2100, and re-quantified with the KAPA Library Quantification kit. Each immunoSEQ 96-well plate was sequenced on its own single-read 150-cycle Illumina NextSeq 550 flow cell. Processing in the source paper ran as follows. The immunoSEQ output contained only junctional sequences without quality scores, so filtering could not match that applied to full-length reads. To assign V/J genes and CDR3, sequences were annotated using PyIR, a Python wrapper for IgBLAST v1.9, with IMGT germline references. Reads with weak V/J assignments (E-value above 1e-6), missing CDR3, stop codons, out-of-frame junctions, or ambiguous translated residues were removed. V3J clonotypes were defined by identical inferred V gene, J gene, and CDR3 amino acid sequence. Percentage overlap between repertoires was calculated by dividing the number of shared unique clonotypes by the size of the smaller repertoire. Repertoire richness was assessed with RTK rarefaction, the Chao1 estimator, and Recon v2.1 estimates of unobserved clonotypes. Generation probabilities for all TCRbeta clonotypes obtained by the gDNA method from several donors were computed using OLGA. What TCRdb holds here is the immuneACCESS table cut down to in-frame rearrangements. Part of the clones is not present; checked against another copy, under half of the missing clones reflect an unresolved V gene, and the others are unexplained. The DNA gave D and trimming, while V, J and clone size come from that table. In all, the sample holds roughly 2.2 million clones, and more than 80% of those were seen once. The ten top clones hold 0.39% of the sample.

The rearranged chain carries TRBV11-3 and TRBJ2-1; 7 matching bases give a weak D call of TRBD1. Material: naive CD4+ T cells from PBMCs. Taken with the paper, the label for cell subset or site translates to: CD45RA+ positively selected. The receptor comes from a young man in good health. Some clones in this sample may be carry-over from other donors' samples. The nucleotide sequence reads TGTGCCAGCAGCCCCCAGGGGGGATCCTACAATGAGCAGTTCTTC. The resulting protein is CASSPQGGSYNEQFF.